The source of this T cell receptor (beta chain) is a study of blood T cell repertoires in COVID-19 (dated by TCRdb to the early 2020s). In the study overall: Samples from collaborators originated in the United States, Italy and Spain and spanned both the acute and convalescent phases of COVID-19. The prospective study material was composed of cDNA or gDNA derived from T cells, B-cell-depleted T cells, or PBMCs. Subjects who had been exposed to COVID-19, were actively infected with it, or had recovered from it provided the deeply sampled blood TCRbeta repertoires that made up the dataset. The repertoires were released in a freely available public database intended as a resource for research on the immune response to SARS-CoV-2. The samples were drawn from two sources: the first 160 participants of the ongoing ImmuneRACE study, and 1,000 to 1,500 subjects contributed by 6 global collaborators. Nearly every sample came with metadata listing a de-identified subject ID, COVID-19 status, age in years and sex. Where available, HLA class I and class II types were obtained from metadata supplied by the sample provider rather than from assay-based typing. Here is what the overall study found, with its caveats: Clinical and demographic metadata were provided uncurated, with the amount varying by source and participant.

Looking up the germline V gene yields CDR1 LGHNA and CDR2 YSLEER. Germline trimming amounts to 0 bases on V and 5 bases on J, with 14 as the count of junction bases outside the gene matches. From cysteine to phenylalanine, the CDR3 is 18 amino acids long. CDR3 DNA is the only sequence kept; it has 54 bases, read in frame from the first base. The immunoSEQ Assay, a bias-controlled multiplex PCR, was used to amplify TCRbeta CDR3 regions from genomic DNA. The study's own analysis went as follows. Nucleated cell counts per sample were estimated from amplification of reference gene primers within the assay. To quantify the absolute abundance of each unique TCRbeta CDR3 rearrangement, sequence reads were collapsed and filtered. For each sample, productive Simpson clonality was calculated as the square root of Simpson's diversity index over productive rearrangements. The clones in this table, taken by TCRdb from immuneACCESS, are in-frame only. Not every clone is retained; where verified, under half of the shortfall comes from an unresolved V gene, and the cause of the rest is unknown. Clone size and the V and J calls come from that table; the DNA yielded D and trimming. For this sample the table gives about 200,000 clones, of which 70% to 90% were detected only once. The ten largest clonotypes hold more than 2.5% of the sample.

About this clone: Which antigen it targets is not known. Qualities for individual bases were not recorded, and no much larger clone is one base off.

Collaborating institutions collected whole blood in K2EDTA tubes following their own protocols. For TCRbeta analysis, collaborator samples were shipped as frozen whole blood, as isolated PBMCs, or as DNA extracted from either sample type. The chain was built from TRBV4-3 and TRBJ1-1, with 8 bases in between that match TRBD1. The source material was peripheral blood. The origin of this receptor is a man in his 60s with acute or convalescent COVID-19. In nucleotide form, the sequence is TGCGCCAGCAGCCAAGAAGGACAGGGTCAAGTGGTGGTAACTGAAGCTTTCTTT. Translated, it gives CASSQEGQGQVVVTEAFF.